This T cell receptor (beta chain) stems from a study of molecular identifiers for immune sequencing clone quantification. Details on this clonotype: A much larger clone differs by one base, so this may be a read error.

TCRdb reprocessed the PCR reads via MiXCR and lists one record per CDR3 protein. In the table there are approximately 680,000 distinct CDR3 sequences, less than 30% of which are singletons. The CDR3 consists of 17 residues. CDR1 is SGHRS and CDR2 is YFSETQ in the germline V gene. This clonotype was obtained from a human donor in good health. Some libraries in this study had Jurkat cell RNA spiked in. Sequenced material: naive CD8+ T cells from blood, with Jurkat cell RNA spiked in. Subset indicated: FACS-sorted CD8+CD4-CCR7+CD45RA+ naive T cells. The J gene is TRBJ1-1, the V gene TRBV5-1; D possibly corresponds to TRBD1 (6 bases). CDR3 DNA sequence: TGCGCCAGCAACTTGGACAGACCACCACACATGAACACTGAATCTTTCTTT. Translation: CASNLDRPPHMNTESFF.